This T cell receptor (beta chain) was documented in a study of beta chain features in type 1 diabetes. All of the isolated RNA was reverse transcribed, so expressed TCRB transcripts were sequenced. Sequencing was performed with immunoSEQ multiplex PCR; in TCRdb, only in-frame clones are kept and a portion is missing. The sample has about 620,000 clones; roughly a sixth are singletons. Germline V CDR1 and CDR2: MDHEN, SYDVKM. The CDR3 is made up of 14 amino acids. After removal of 2 bases from V and 6 bases from J, the junction contained 5 bases not matched to a gene. Each donor gave one heparinised blood draw averaging around 120 mL. Via CD45RO/CCR7/CD25/CD127/CD95/CD27, cells of the CD4+ naive, central memory, regulatory and stem cell-like memory subsets were sorted. Each population that was sorted was more than 98% pure.

Source material: naive CD4+ T cells from blood. The TCR was taken from a young man in good health. This chain uses TRBV28 with TRBJ2-3; TRBD1 matches 7 bases. The CDR3 here is CASSLGTVGDTQYF. CDR3 sequence (DNA): TGTGCCAGCAGTTTAGGGACAGTGGGCGATACGCAGTATTTT. Together with reference TRBV28 and TRBJ2-3, the CDR3 gives the full variable domain: DVKVTQSSRYLVKRTGEKVFLECVQDMDHENMFWYRQDPGLGLRLIYFSYDVKMKEKGDIPEGYSVSREKKERFSLILESASTNQTSMYLCASSLGTVGDTQYFGPGTRLTVL.